Listed here are 21 T cell receptor beta chains from one sample, sequenced in a study of metastatic and nonmetastatic thyroid tumors. Thyroid surgery had not been preceded by any treatment in any patient. TCRdb reprocessed the PCR reads via MiXCR. The repertoire holds 30,000 to 35,000 clones, with 17% as singletons. The sequencing input was blood. These TCRs come from a female donor with papillary thyroid cancer or a benign thyroid nodule (not recorded which). Some clones in this sample may be carry-over from other donors' samples.

At least ten counts were recorded for this clone. The chain is built from TRBV4-1 and TRBJ1-1; D call uncertain. Germline CDR1 and CDR2: MGHRA and YSYEKL. CDR3 length: 15 residues. V lost 5 bases, J lost 3 bases, and 16 bases lay in between. The CDR3 DNA reads TGCGCCAGCAGCTCCCCCGCGGTTGCAGACACTGAAGCTTTCTTT. Its translation: CASSSPAVADTEAFF.

Notes on this clone: Germline and junction disagree at one end, which may indicate a read error. The chain recombines TRBV7-9 with TRBJ2-3; D ambiguous. In germline, CDR1 is SEHNR, CDR2 FQNEAQ (reference sequence). This CDR3 spans 13 amino acids. The CDR3 region has the DNA TGTGCCGGCAGCTTCTTAGGTACAGATACGCAGTATTTT. Residues: CAGSFLGTDTQYF.

With respect to this clone: Germline and junction disagree at one end, which may indicate a read error. The genes are TRBV6-2 or TRBV6-3 and TRBJ2-3; no clear D. Germline V gene data show CDR1 as MNHEY and CDR2 as SVGEGT. This CDR3 comprises 17 residues. CDR3 residues: CASSYSILRQVTDAQYF. For the CDR3, the DNA is TGTGCCAGCAGTTACTCGATTCTGAGACAAGTCACAGATGCGCAGTATTTT.

In its sample, this clone is medium-sized. The chain carries TRBV2 and TRBJ1-1; the D is unclear. The ends were cut back, 7 bases at V and 3 bases at J, with 18 bases in the middle. The CDR3 length is 15 residues. Germline V gene data show CDR1 as SNHLY and CDR2 as FYNNEI. CDR3 loop: CASTRGGLRHTEAFF. The CDR3 DNA is TGTGCCAGCACTAGAGGTGGTCTTCGACACACTGAAGCTTTCTTT.

V usage is TRBV20-1 and J usage is TRBJ2-3; a weak D match, TRBD2 (5 bases). This CDR3 is 15 amino acids long. CDR1 and CDR2 (germline): DFQATT, SNEGSKA (reference sequence). Trimming took 2 bases from V and 6 from J, leaving 18 bases between them. The CDR3 here is CSARQSRGSVDTQYF. The DNA for the CDR3 is TGCAGTGCTAGACAATCCCGCGGGTCGGTGGATACGCAGTATTTT.

This clone was counted at least ten times. This rearrangement joins TRBV9 to TRBJ1-4; the D is unclear. The V gene lost 0 bases and the J gene lost 7 bases, with 10 bases spanning the gap. CDR1 and CDR2 from the germline V gene are SGDLS and YYNGEE. This CDR3 has 14 residues. This CDR3 reads CASSVEAAAEKLFF. The CDR3 DNA follows: TGTGCCAGCAGCGTAGAGGCAGCCGCTGAAAAACTGTTTTTT.

This clone has at least ten counts. The gene calls are TRBV20-1 and TRBJ1-2; TRBD1 aligns across 7 bases. Looked up from germline, CDR1 is DFQATT and CDR2 is SNEGSKA (reference sequence). There are 13 residues in the CDR3. Trimming removed 5 bases from V and 4 bases from J; junction bases left unmatched: 7. The CDR3 is CSARQGGIYGYTF. The CDR3 DNA is TGCAGTGCTCGACAGGGAGGGATCTATGGCTACACCTTC.

This clone was seen more than once but under ten times. One end of the junction varies from germline; a read error may be responsible. The chain has TRBV19 and TRBJ2-7; no clear D gene. Germline CDR1 is LNHDA and CDR2 is SQIVND (reference sequence). This CDR3 contains 12 residues. This CDR3 reads CASSLEGYEQYF. Here the CDR3 DNA reads TGTGCCAGTAGTCTAGAAGGGTACGAGCAGTACTTC. The full variable domain, completed using reference TRBV19 and TRBJ2-7, is DGGITQSPKYLFRKEGQNVTLSCEQNLNHDAMYWYRQDPGQGLRLIYYSQIVNDFQKGDIAEGYSVSREKKESFPLTVTSAQKNPTAFYLCASSLEGYEQYFGPGTRLTVT.

This clone was counted at least ten times. This may come from a read error, since a much larger clone is one base off. The V and J genes are TRBV6-2 or TRBV6-3 and TRBJ2-1; 12 bases line up with TRBD2. This CDR3 has 16 residues. Germline V lookup: CDR1 MNHEY, CDR2 SVGEGT. DNA for the CDR3: TGTGCCGGCAGTTATTCGGGGACTAGCGGGTTGGATGAGCAGTTCTTC. This codes for CAGSYSGTSGLDEQFF.

This clone was seen repeatedly, ten times or more. The final CDR3 position lacks the conserved phenylalanine or tryptophan, pointing to a likely read error. The V and J genes are TRBV27 and TRBJ2-2; a weak D match, TRBD2 (6 bases). Germline CDR1 and CDR2: MNHEY and SMNVEV (reference sequence). With 6 bases removed from V and 5 bases from J, the gap between germline ends came to 13 bases. The CDR3 has 14 amino acids. The CDR3 here is CASSSGRRTGELFC. The DNA of the CDR3 is TGTGCCAGCAGCTCCGGGAGAAGGACCGGGGAGCTGTTTTGT.

This clone showed up many times. CDR3 amino acids: CASMAESYGYTF. The CDR3 nucleotides are TGTGCCAGCATGGCCGAGAGCTATGGCTACACCTTC. The V gene is TRBV6-1, the J gene TRBJ1-2; D is uncertain. In germline, CDR1 is MNHNS, CDR2 SASEGT. There are 12 residues in the CDR3. Trimming cost V 7 bases and J 4 bases, with 10 bases left between them.

The chain employs TRBV4-1 and TRBJ2-7; TRBD1 is a possible D gene (6 bases). The CDR3 has 17 residues. Trimming pared 3 bases from V and 7 bases from J, leaving 25 bases between. CDR1 is MGHRA and CDR2 is YSYEKL in the germline V gene. As DNA, the CDR3 is TGCGCCAGCAGCCAGATCTTTACCGGGACATCGAGGGAGGAGCAGTACTTC. Protein product: CASSQIFTGTSREEQYF.

This chain connects TRBV3-1 to TRBJ2-7; no clear D gene. Trimming took off 1 base at V and 0 bases at J, with 7 bases between the two ends. Germline assignment: CDR1 LGHDT and CDR2 YNNKEL (reference sequence). The CDR3 is 14 residues long. The CDR3 bases are TGTGCCAGCAGCCAAGGACCCGCCTCCTACGAGCAGTACTTC. It is translated as CASSQGPASYEQYF.

Many counts were recorded for this clone. CDR3 DNA sequence: TGTGCCAGCAGTGACAGGACCAAGGACTATGGCTACACCTTC. Protein product: CASSDRTKDYGYTF. The rearrangement uses TRBV2 and TRBJ1-2, with D uncertain. Trimming pared 3 bases from V and 3 bases from J, leaving 11 bases between. The CDR3 has 14 amino acids. Per germline, CDR1 SNHLY and CDR2 FYNNEI.

This clone has a handful of counts. CDR3 protein: CASTRIGNSYEQYF. CDR3 in DNA: TGTGCCAGCACCCGTATAGGGAACTCCTACGAGCAGTACTTC. This chain uses TRBV6-1 with TRBJ2-7, with D unclear. The germline gives CDR1 MNHNS, CDR2 SASEGT. There are 14 residues in the CDR3. Trimming took off 7 bases at V and 0 bases at J, with 13 bases between the two ends.

On this clone: Given a much more abundant clone one base away, this may be a read error. This rearrangement joins TRBV3-1 to TRBJ2-3; 9 nucleotides match TRBD2. The CDR3 extends over 17 amino acids. Looked up from germline, CDR1 is LGHDT and CDR2 is YNNKEL (reference sequence). CDR3 nucleotides: TGTGCCAACAGCCAAGACCCAGCGGGAGGTTTCACAGATACGCAGTATTTT. This gives the protein CANSQDPAGGFTDTQYF.

This clone was observed a handful of times. V is TRBV24-1 and J is TRBJ2-7; D not resolved. Germline-derived CDR1 and CDR2 are KGHDR and SFDVKD. The V and J ends lost 1 base and 6 bases respectively, with 6 bases between them. This CDR3 has 12 amino acids. CDR3 in DNA: TGTGCCACCAGTGATTTTGGCCGCGAGCAGTACTTC. It encodes CATSDFGREQYF.

This clone has a count of ten or more. This chain connects TRBV7-2 to TRBJ1-1; the D is unclear. The CDR3 length is 13 residues. The V and J ends lost 2 bases and 10 bases respectively, with 14 bases between them. Looked up from germline, CDR1 is SGHTA and CDR2 is FQGNSA. DNA of the CDR3: TGTGCCAGCAGCTTAATGGAAACAATTGGAGCTTTCTTT. Translation gives CASSLMETIGAFF. Supplemented by reference TRBV7-2 and TRBJ1-1, the full variable domain reads GAGVSQSPSNKVTEKGKDVELRCDPISGHTALYWYRQSLGQGLEFLIYFQGNSAPDKSGLPSDRFSAERTGGSVSTLTIQRTQQEDSAVYLCASSLMETIGAFFGQGTRLTVV.

This clone occurred many times. The rearrangement joins TRBV6-1 to TRBJ1-5; 9 bases agree with TRBD1. The trim removed 5 bases at V and 7 bases at J, leaving 6 bases unmatched. This CDR3 region has 14 residues. CDR1 is MNHNS and CDR2 is SASEGT in the germline V gene. CDR3 sequence reads: CASSTDRGIQPQHF. CDR3 sequence (DNA): TGTGCCAGCAGTACCGACAGGGGGATCCAGCCCCAGCATTTT.

This clone has ten or more counts. The rearrangement uses TRBV19 and TRBJ2-7, with 7 bases matching TRBD1. This CDR3 contains 14 residues. J was trimmed by 2 bases and V by 6 bases; bases with no gene match: 7. Per the germline V gene, CDR1 is LNHDA and CDR2 is SQIVND (reference sequence). The CDR3 protein is CASSDRDRAYEQYF. In DNA form, the CDR3 reads TGTGCCAGTAGCGACCGGGACAGAGCCTACGAGCAGTACTTC.

The chain joins TRBV12-3 or TRBV12-4 to TRBJ2-1; 13 bases match TRBD2. This CDR3 region has 18 residues. The J segment lost 8 bases and the V segment lost 5 bases, leaving 15 bases of the junction unmatched. CDR3 in DNA: TGTGCCAGCAGTGGAACTGACCGGACTAGCGGGAGTGGCGATGAGCAGTTCTTC. Translation gives CASSGTDRTSGSGDEQFF.